Shown below are 27 T cell receptor beta chains from a single sample sequenced in a study of CD8+CD57+ T cells in acquired aplastic anemia. TCR beta VDJ and CDR3 profiles were obtained from a genomic DNA template. TCRdb itself ran the reads through MiXCR, one entry per CDR3 protein. The table shows 190,000 or so distinct CDR3 sequences, with approximately 48% occurring only once. CD8+CD57+ cell expansion had been shown by flow cytometry in patients chosen for sequencing. Sequenced input: sorted CD4+, CD8+, or CD8+CD57+ T cells (not recorded which) from PBMCs. The receptors were gathered from a human donor with aplastic anemia.

This clonotype has ten or more counts. The DNA for the CDR3 is TGCAGTGCTCGCAGGGCTGGGGCCAACGTCCTGACTTTC. This encodes CSARRAGANVLTF. The V and J genes are TRBV20-1 and TRBJ2-6, with D perhaps TRBD1 (5 bases). This CDR3 is built from 13 residues. Germline CDR1 reads DFQATT; CDR2 reads SNEGSKA (reference sequence). Trimming stripped 5 bases from V and 2 bases from J, with 7 bases between.

This clonotype was observed at least ten times. The V gene is TRBV28, the J gene TRBJ2-7; D gene unclear. The CDR3 totals 14 residues. The V gene's germline CDR1 is MDHEN and CDR2 SYDVKM. Trimming pared 4 bases from V and 4 bases from J, leaving 14 bases between. CDR3 in DNA: TGTGCCAGCAGTTCACCCGGCGTGAGTTACGAGCAGTACTTC. This encodes CASSSPGVSYEQYF.

The gene calls are TRBV10-3 and TRBJ1-2, with D tentatively TRBD1 (5 bases). The ends were cut back, 5 bases at V and 4 bases at J, with 8 bases in the middle. The CDR3 extends over 12 amino acids. The germline CDR1 and CDR2 sequences are ENHRY and SYGVKD. The CDR3 region is CAISWGGYGYTF. CDR3 nucleotides: TGTGCCATCAGTTGGGGGGGCTATGGCTACACCTTC.

There are many counts of this clonotype. The chain carries TRBV7-8 and TRBJ1-3; TRBD1 matches 7 bases. CDR1 is SGHVS and CDR2 is FQNEAQ in the germline V gene. This CDR3 has 16 residues. The junction had 7 bases not matched to a gene; V was cut back by 1 base and J by 4 bases. The CDR3 region is CASSLVRQGYGNTIYF. CDR3 DNA: TGTGCCAGCAGCTTAGTCCGACAGGGCTACGGAAACACCATATATTTT.

As concerns this clonotype: The junction departs from germline at one end; a sequencing error may be responsible. This chain links TRBV15 with TRBJ2-1; 10 bases are shared with TRBD2. CDR1 and CDR2 from the germline V gene are LNHNV and YYDKDF (reference sequence). This CDR3 has 17 residues. The DNA for the CDR3 is TGTGCCACCAGCGGAATAGCGGGAGGTCTTCCCTACAATGAGCAGTCCTTC. It translates to CATSGIAGGLPYNEQSF.

The J gene is TRBJ2-1, the V gene TRBV29-1; D is possibly TRBD1 or TRBD2 (5 bases each). The germline V gene encodes CDR1 SQVTM and CDR2 ANQGSEA. V gave up 4 bases and J gave up 3 bases, with 13 bases separating them. This CDR3 has 14 residues. Here the CDR3 DNA reads TGCAGCGTTGCCGGGACGGTTAACTACAATGAGCAGTTCTTC. Its translation: CSVAGTVNYNEQFF.

This clonotype was counted many times. The DNA for the CDR3 is TGCGCCAGCAGCCCTAGGGGGGGGTACGCCGGGGAGCTGTTTTTT. As protein: CASSPRGGYAGELFF. This chain links TRBV5-1 with TRBJ2-2; D possibly corresponds to TRBD2 (7 bases). The length of the CDR3 is 15 residues. The V end was cut by 4 bases, the J end by 6 bases, with 16 bases between. From germline, CDR1 is SGHRS and CDR2 YFSETQ.

The genes are TRBV11-2 and TRBJ2-2, with 12 bases fitting TRBD1. Trimming cost V 5 bases and J 7 bases; bases outside gene matches: 8. The CDR3 covers 16 residues. Germline V gene data show CDR1 as SGHAT and CDR2 as FQNNGV. Here the CDR3 DNA reads TGTGCCAGCAGCCCGAGGGGACAGGGGGCGTTCGGGGAGCTGTTTTTT. Protein: CASSPRGQGAFGELFF.

The sample holds many counts of this clonotype. This chain joins TRBV5-4 and TRBJ1-2, with D possibly matching TRBD1 (5 bases). CDR1 SGHNT and CDR2 YYREEE come from the germline V gene (reference sequence). V lost 2 bases to trimming and J lost 2 bases, with 10 bases between them. The CDR3 length is 14 residues. The CDR3 coding sequence is TGTGCCAGCAGCTTCATGGGACGGAACTATGGCTACACCTTC. Protein: CASSFMGRNYGYTF.

This clonotype was observed a single time. This rearrangement joins TRBV5-6 to TRBJ2-1; weak D call: TRBD1 (5 bases). This CDR3 contains 12 residues. V lost 4 bases, J lost 10 bases, and 12 bases lay in between. In germline, CDR1 is SGHDT, CDR2 YYEEEE. The CDR3 region has the DNA TGTGCCAGCAGCCTACATAGGGGAGAGCAGTTCTTC. Protein product: CASSLHRGEQFF.

This clonotype was seen at least ten times. The V gene is TRBV7-2, the J gene TRBJ2-4; 10 bases are shared with TRBD1. V trimming: 0 bases; J trimming: 2 bases; junction bases outside the gene matches: 4. The germline gives CDR1 SGHTA, CDR2 FQGNSA. The CDR3 covers 17 residues. In nucleotides, the CDR3 is TGTGCCAGCAGCTTAGCGCTGACAGGGGGCCCCAAAAACATTCAGTACTTC. Amino acid sequence: CASSLALTGGPKNIQYF.

This clonotype has at least ten counts. The chain combines TRBV5-1 with TRBJ1-6; a weak D match, TRBD1 (6 bases). CDR1 is SGHRS and CDR2 is YFSETQ in the germline V gene. The V end lost 4 bases, the J end lost 7 bases, and 15 bases lay between the germline ends. CDR3 length: 15 amino acids. The CDR3 region is CASSVIGDMNSPLHF. As DNA, the CDR3 is TGCGCCAGCAGCGTGATAGGGGACATGAATTCACCCCTCCACTTT.

The table lists this clonotype with a few counts. The gene calls are TRBV24-1 and TRBJ2-2, with 7 bases lining up with TRBD1. The CDR3 totals 15 residues. Trimming took 5 bases from V and 2 from J; bases not matched to a gene: 4. Per the germline V gene, CDR1 is KGHDR and CDR2 is SFDVKD. CDR3 bases: TGTGCCACCAGTGGTGGGACAGTTAACACCGGGGAGCTGTTTTTT. The encoded protein is CATSGGTVNTGELFF.

The rearrangement joins TRBV5-4 to TRBJ2-7, with TRBD2 matching 10 bases. V shed 1 base and J 5 bases; nucleotides not matched to a gene: 6. CDR1 is SGHNT and CDR2 is YYREEE in the germline V gene (reference sequence). The length of the CDR3 is 15 residues. CDR3 protein: CASSLRLAGAHEQYF. CDR3 in DNA: TGTGCCAGCAGCTTGCGGCTAGCGGGAGCCCACGAGCAGTACTTC.

The chain uses TRBV19 and TRBJ1-6; D is perhaps TRBD1 (5 bases). The CDR3 runs 14 residues. Germline V gene data show CDR1 as LNHDA and CDR2 as SQIVND (reference sequence). Trimming pared 7 bases from V and 7 bases from J, leaving 14 bases between. The CDR3, as DNA: TGTGCCAGTAAAACCGGACGGGGGAATTCACCCCTCCACTTT. Translating gives CASKTGRGNSPLHF. Using reference TRBV19 and TRBJ1-6 for the parts outside the CDR3, the full variable domain is DGGITQSPKYLFRKEGQNVTLSCEQNLNHDAMYWYRQDPGQGLRLIYYSQIVNDFQKGDIAEGYSVSREKKESFPLTVTSAQKNPTAFYLCASKTGRGNSPLHFGNGTRLTVT.

This clonotype was observed a handful of times. The chain couples TRBV18 to TRBJ2-5; D is uncertain. CDR3 length equals 16 residues. Deletions cut 0 bases from V and 4 bases from J, with 15 bases between. Per germline, CDR1 KGHSH and CDR2 LQKENI. The chain's CDR3 is CASSPPNLWSGETQYF. The CDR3 DNA reads as TGTGCCAGCTCACCACCGAATCTATGGAGTGGAGAGACCCAGTACTTC.

The chain is built from TRBV10-3 and TRBJ2-7, with D possibly TRBD1 on 6 matching bases. CDR3 size: 15 residues. Per the germline V gene, CDR1 is ENHRY and CDR2 is SYGVKD. V dropped 5 bases and J dropped 0 bases, with 14 bases sitting between them. This chain's CDR3 is CAISRQTGISYEQYF. The DNA for the CDR3 is TGTGCCATCAGTAGACAAACAGGGATCTCCTACGAGCAGTACTTC.

The chain employs TRBV24-1 and TRBJ1-2, with D hard to call. CDR3 length: 12 amino acids. V lost 5 bases, J lost 8 bases, and 11 bases lay in between. Germline CDR1 is KGHDR and CDR2 is SFDVKD. As DNA, the CDR3 is TGTGCCACCAGTGTAGCCCGAGGGGGCTACACCTTC. Residues: CATSVARGGYTF.

The chain couples TRBV9 to TRBJ2-1; D ambiguous. Germline V gene sequence: CDR1 SGDLS, CDR2 YYNGEE. V lost 0 bases to trimming and J lost 0 bases, with 7 bases between them. The CDR3 totals 15 residues. The CDR3 DNA reads as TGTGCCAGCAGCGTAGTAGGCAGCTCCTACAATGAGCAGTTCTTC. Translating it yields CASSVVGSSYNEQFF.

The chain is built from TRBV15 and TRBJ2-7, with 8 nucleotides matching TRBD1. Trimming removed 5 bases from V and 3 bases from J; junction bases left unmatched: 6. Germline CDR1 reads LNHNV; CDR2 reads YYDKDF (reference sequence). The CDR3 is made up of 14 amino acids. The CDR3 DNA is TGTGCCACCAGCTGGGACAGGAATCTCTACGAGCAGTACTTC. Its protein is CATSWDRNLYEQYF.

This clonotype has at least ten counts. The CDR3 loop reads CASSSSTRTEAFF. CDR3 bases: TGTGCCAGCAGCTCCTCGACCCGGACTGAAGCTTTCTTT. The genes are TRBV7-2 and TRBJ1-1, with D uncertain. This CDR3 contains 13 residues. Germline V gives CDR1 SGHTA, CDR2 FQGNSA. The V end was cut by 4 bases, the J end by 5 bases, with 11 bases between. The whole variable domain, filled in from reference TRBV7-2 and TRBJ1-1, reads GAGVSQSPSNKVTEKGKDVELRCDPISGHTALYWYRQSLGQGLEFLIYFQGNSAPDKSGLPSDRFSAERTGGSVSTLTIQRTQQEDSAVYLCASSSSTRTEAFFGQGTRLTVV.

The chain uses TRBV2 and TRBJ1-6, with 9 nucleotides matching TRBD1. V lost 3 bases, J lost 10 bases, and 1 base stayed unmatched. Looked up from germline, CDR1 is SNHLY and CDR2 is FYNNEI. This CDR3 has 13 residues. CDR3 protein: CASSEDRGSPLHF. For the CDR3, the DNA is TGTGCCAGCAGTGAGGACAGGGGATCACCCCTCCACTTT.

The rearrangement uses TRBV29-1 and TRBJ2-6, with 9 bases matching TRBD1. V shed 5 bases, J shed 0 bases, and the junction held 8 bases outside the gene matches. Germline loops: CDR1 SQVTM, CDR2 ANQGSEA. CDR3 length: 17 residues. In DNA form, the CDR3 reads TGCAGCGTTCTCGGACAGGGGCTTGTCTCTGGGGCCAACGTCCTGACTTTC. It yields the protein CSVLGQGLVSGANVLTF. Variable domain in full (rest from reference TRBV29-1 and TRBJ2-6): SAVISQKPSRDICQRGTSLTIQCQVDSQVTMMFWYRQQPGQSLTLIATANQGSEATYESGFVIDKFPISRPNLTFSTLTVSNMSPEDSSIYLCSVLGQGLVSGANVLTFGAGSRLTVL.

The chain combines TRBV2 with TRBJ1-2, with D perhaps matching TRBD1 (5 bases). Looked up from germline, CDR1 is SNHLY and CDR2 is FYNNEI. With 0 bases removed from V and 6 bases from J, the gap between germline ends came to 17 bases. The CDR3 has 16 residues. The CDR3, as DNA: TGTGCCAGCAGTGAAGCCCTACAGGATAGTCATCATGGCTACACCTTC. Translating it yields CASSEALQDSHHGYTF.

There are many counts of this clonotype. This chain links TRBV6-5 with TRBJ2-5, with TRBD2 as a possible D gene (6 bases). With 7 bases removed from V and 4 bases from J, the gap between germline ends came to 22 bases. Germline V gene sequence: CDR1 MNHEY, CDR2 SVGAGI. The CDR3 sequence is 16 residues long. CDR3 amino acids: CASTNSGVRGGETQYF. For the CDR3, the DNA is TGTGCCAGCACTAACTCGGGGGTAAGGGGCGGAGAGACCCAGTACTTC.

The chain links TRBV2 to TRBJ2-7; TRBD2 might be the D (6 bases). This CDR3 spans 14 amino acids. Germline loops: CDR1 SNHLY, CDR2 FYNNEI. V shed 7 bases and J shed 0 bases, with 13 bases lying between them. The CDR3 nucleotides are TGTGCCAGCATGGGAGCGGGCGACTCCTACGAGCAGTACTTC. This codes for CASMGAGDSYEQYF. The full variable domain, completed using reference TRBV2 and TRBJ2-7, is EPEVTQTPSHQVTQMGQEVILRCVPISNHLYFYWYRQILGQKVEFLVSFYNNEISEKSEIFDDQFSVERPDGSNFTLKIRSTKLEDSAMYFCASMGAGDSYEQYFGPGTRLTVT.

In its sample, this clonotype was seen a few times. The chain combines TRBV7-2 with TRBJ2-5; D is unresolved. The V gene lost 4 bases and the J gene lost 3 bases, with 9 bases spanning the gap. The length of the CDR3 is 13 residues. In germline, CDR1 is SGHTA, CDR2 FQGNSA. The CDR3 is CASSSGSKETQYF. The CDR3 DNA reads TGTGCCAGCAGCTCGGGCAGCAAAGAGACCCAGTACTTC. The variable domain in full, with the rest retrieved from reference TRBV7-2 and TRBJ2-5, is GAGVSQSPSNKVTEKGKDVELRCDPISGHTALYWYRQSLGQGLEFLIYFQGNSAPDKSGLPSDRFSAERTGGSVSTLTIQRTQQEDSAVYLCASSSGSKETQYFGPGTRLLVL.